These 25 T cell receptor beta chains share one sample of origin, sequenced in a study of human T cells and chemical hapten exposure. Total RNA extraction was carried out from unfractionated whole blood. TCRdb redid the calling of the 5' RACE reads with MiXCR, one entry per CDR3 protein. The profile covers about 81,000 distinct CDR3 sequences, with more than 7.5% appearing a single time and around 2.3% taken by the ten largest. These TCRs come from a male donor in good health.

Regarding this clonotype: This clone may be a read error of a much larger clone one base away. This rearrangement joins TRBV7-2 to TRBJ2-1, with D possibly matching TRBD2 (6 bases). This CDR3 is built from 18 residues. Germline assignment: CDR1 SGHTA and CDR2 FQGNSA. V was clipped by 1 base and J by 1 base, with 17 bases between them. CDR3 residues: CASSLVFRASVSYNEQFF. The CDR3 nucleotides read TGTGCCAGCAGCTTAGTGTTTCGGGCTAGCGTGTCCTACAATGAGCAGTTCTTC.

The table lists this clonotype with a few counts. The chain has TRBV27 and TRBJ1-1; D is undetermined. CDR1 and CDR2 (germline): MNHEY, SMNVEV (reference sequence). Trimming shortened V by 3 bases and J by 2 bases, and 7 bases separated the two germline ends. The CDR3 is made up of 13 amino acids. The CDR3 sequence is CASSFEANTEAFF. The CDR3, as DNA: TGTGCCAGCAGTTTTGAGGCTAACACTGAAGCTTTCTTT.

The genes are TRBV7-3 and TRBJ2-1; D remains unclear. Germline CDR1 and CDR2: SGHTA and FQGTGA. Deletions cut 0 bases from V and 5 bases from J, with 8 bases between. The CDR3 has 14 residues. For the CDR3, the DNA is TGTGCCAGCAGCTTAACGCGGATCGACAATGAGCAGTTCTTC. Translation: CASSLTRIDNEQFF.

CDR3 DNA sequence: TGTGCCAGCAGTTACTCTGTGAACACTGAAGCTTTCTTT. Encoded protein: CASSYSVNTEAFF. V usage is TRBV6-5 and J usage is TRBJ1-1, with D unresolved. Germline loops: CDR1 MNHEY, CDR2 SVGAGI. The V end lost 0 bases, the J end lost 0 bases, and 2 bases lay between the germline ends. The CDR3 has 13 amino acids.

In this sample, this clonotype turned up many times. The chain recombines TRBV29-1 with TRBJ2-1, with unresolved D. Germline V gene data show CDR1 as SQVTM and CDR2 as ANQGSEA. This CDR3 spans 14 amino acids. V lost 0 bases and J 8 bases, leaving 14 bases between the germline ends. The CDR3: CSVEDKRTFHEQFF. CDR3 coding DNA: TGCAGCGTTGAAGATAAGAGGACCTTTCATGAGCAGTTCTTC.

The chain uses TRBV5-6 and TRBJ2-5; D remains ambiguous. The CDR3 is 15 residues long. The germline V and J ends were trimmed by 4 bases and 1 base, with 14 bases remaining between them. The germline CDR1 and CDR2 sequences are SGHDT and YYEEEE. The CDR3 loop is CASSDPSRAQETQYF. CDR3 sequence (DNA): TGTGCCAGCAGCGACCCCTCCCGGGCCCAAGAGACCCAGTACTTC.

Details on this clonotype: The junction differs from germline at one of its ends, possibly a read error. The V call is TRBV5-4, the J call TRBJ2-2, with D possibly TRBD2 on 6 matching bases. This CDR3 region has 15 residues. Germline V gene sequence: CDR1 SGHNT, CDR2 YYREEE (reference sequence). The CDR3 DNA reads TGCGCCAGCAGCTTGACTAGTTCGAACACCGGGGAGCTGTTTTTT. Amino acid sequence: CASSLTSSNTGELFF.

This clonotype turned up a few times. This CDR3 reads CASSLRGGAFF. The CDR3 DNA sequence: TGTGCCAGCAGCTTAAGGGGGGGAGCTTTCTTT. The rearrangement links TRBV7-9 to TRBJ1-1, with a weak D call TRBD1 (6 bases). Germline CDR1 and CDR2: SEHNR and FQNEAQ (reference sequence). This CDR3 contains 11 residues. The ends were cut back, 2 bases at V and 10 bases at J, with 8 bases in the middle.

This clonotype was seen at least ten times. V usage is TRBV27 and J usage is TRBJ2-5, with D possibly TRBD2 on 5 matching bases. Trimming shortened V by 0 bases and J by 13 bases, and 15 bases separated the two germline ends. Germline-derived CDR1 and CDR2 are MNHEY and SMNVEV (reference sequence). The CDR3 is 13 amino acids. CDR3 amino acids: CASSLSVKGSRYF. CDR3 DNA sequence: TGTGCCAGCAGTTTATCCGTCAAAGGGAGTAGGTACTTC.

This clonotype was seen ten or more times. CDR3 in DNA: TGTGCCAGCAGCGTAGTCAGTGTCGTCGATGAGCAGTTCTTC. Protein product: CASSVVSVVDEQFF. The chain has TRBV9 and TRBJ2-1; D unclear. Germline V lookup: CDR1 SGDLS, CDR2 YYNGEE. The germline V and J ends were trimmed by 0 bases and 8 bases, with 12 bases remaining between them. The CDR3 contains 14 residues.

A few counts support this clonotype. V usage is TRBV19 and J usage is TRBJ1-2; D perhaps matches TRBD1 (5 bases). V was cut by 5 bases and J by 4 bases, with 14 bases left in between. CDR3 length equals 14 residues. Germline V CDR1 and CDR2: LNHDA, SQIVND (reference sequence). The CDR3 here is CASSPYRGGYGYTF. The CDR3 DNA reads as TGTGCCAGTAGTCCGTATCGGGGGGGCTATGGCTACACCTTC.

V and J are TRBV7-9 and TRBJ2-4; no clear D gene. This CDR3 comprises 15 residues. Per the germline V gene, CDR1 is SEHNR and CDR2 is FQNEAQ (reference sequence). The V end lost 1 base, the J end lost 1 base, and 8 bases lay between the germline ends. The CDR3 region is CASSLEVRAKNIQYF. CDR3 DNA: TGTGCCAGCAGCTTAGAAGTACGGGCCAAAAACATTCAGTACTTC.

V is TRBV19 and J is TRBJ2-7; possibly TRBD1 for D (5 bases). CDR3 size: 12 residues. V was shortened by 8 bases and J by 6 bases, with 14 bases between the two germline ends. CDR1 and CDR2 (germline): LNHDA, SQIVND (reference sequence). The CDR3 DNA reads as TGTGCCAGTCTCGGCAGGGTGTCCGAGCAGTACTTC. It translates to CASLGRVSEQYF.

This clonotype was seen at least ten times. J is TRBJ2-3 and V is TRBV4-2; D gene uncertain. Germline V gene data show CDR1 as LGHNA and CDR2 as YNFKEQ. The CDR3 is 15 amino acids. V was trimmed by 1 base and J by 0 bases, leaving 8 bases between them. CDR3 protein: CASSQGTDSTDTQYF. CDR3 nucleotides: TGTGCCAGCAGCCAAGGGACGGATAGCACAGATACGCAGTATTTT.

To note about this clonotype: Possible read error: a much larger clone is one base away. The V call is TRBV6-2 or TRBV6-3, the J call TRBJ2-7, with no clear D. CDR3 length: 14 amino acids. Trimming pared 5 bases from V and 0 bases from J, leaving 11 bases between. The germline V gene encodes CDR1 MNHEY and CDR2 SVGEGT. Here the CDR3 DNA reads TGTGCCAGCAGTCCTAGGACCTGCTCCTACGAGCAGTACTTC. This gives the protein CASSPRTCSYEQYF.

This clonotype was seen at least ten times. V usage is TRBV9 and J usage is TRBJ2-2; 7 bases fit TRBD2. Germline CDR1 is SGDLS and CDR2 is YYNGEE. CDR3 size: 14 residues. Trimming removed 3 bases from V and 2 bases from J; junction bases left unmatched: 1. The CDR3 protein is CASSGTSNTGELFF. The CDR3 region has the DNA TGTGCCAGCAGCGGGACTAGTAACACCGGGGAGCTGTTTTTT.

This clonotype was seen only a few times. This CDR3 is CASSFAGRGRGSTDTQYF. As DNA, the CDR3 is TGTGCCAGCAGCTTCGCGGGCAGGGGGCGAGGGAGCACAGATACGCAGTATTTT. The chain couples TRBV11-2 to TRBJ2-3, with TRBD1 matching 8 bases. CDR3 size: 18 residues. Trimming at V came to 3 bases and at J to 0 bases, leaving 11 bases not matched to a gene. The germline CDR1 and CDR2 sequences are SGHAT and FQNNGV.

A few counts support this clonotype. The rearrangement links TRBV20-1 to TRBJ1-5, with a weak D call TRBD1 (5 bases). The CDR3 covers 16 residues. The V end was cut by 5 bases, the J end by 0 bases, with 17 bases between. CDR1 and CDR2 from the germline V gene are DFQATT and SNEGSKA (reference sequence). In nucleotides, the CDR3 is TGCAGTGCTCGCGAGGGGAAGGGGCCTAGCAATCAGCCCCAGCATTTT. Translated, it gives CSAREGKGPSNQPQHF.

This chain uses TRBV7-2 with TRBJ1-6, with D possibly TRBD1 on 5 matching bases. Germline V gene lookup returns CDR1 SGHTA and CDR2 FQGNSA. Trimming cost V 5 bases and J 7 bases, with 15 bases left between them. CDR3 size: 15 residues. Here the CDR3 DNA reads TGTGCCAGCAGCCCACCGGGACTAAACAATTCACCCCTCCACTTT. This codes for CASSPPGLNNSPLHF.

In this sample, this clonotype turned up many times. V usage is TRBV7-2 and J usage is TRBJ1-1; D may be TRBD1 (6 bases). Looked up from germline, CDR1 is SGHTA and CDR2 is FQGNSA. This CDR3 spans 14 amino acids. Trimming removed 8 bases at V and 6 bases at J, with 19 bases between. CDR3 in amino acids: CASGRDTGRAEAFF. CDR3 nucleotide sequence: TGTGCCAGCGGCAGGGACACCGGTCGCGCTGAAGCTTTCTTT.

The sample holds one count of this clonotype. The chain employs TRBV2 and TRBJ2-3; possibly TRBD1 for D (6 bases). Trimming took off 7 bases at V and 4 bases at J, with 15 bases between the two ends. The CDR3 has 14 amino acids. Germline-derived CDR1 and CDR2 are SNHLY and FYNNEI. The CDR3 nucleotides read TGTGCCAGCAAATCCCAGGGGCGGTCAGATACGCAGTATTTT. Its protein product is CASKSQGRSDTQYF.

This clonotype was counted between two and nine times. The chain couples TRBV11-3 to TRBJ2-5, with TRBD1 matching over 12 bases. The CDR3 has 16 residues. V was pared by 4 bases and J by 5 bases, with 8 bases of the junction left unmatched. Germline V lookup: CDR1 SGHNT, CDR2 YENEEA. The CDR3 region is CASSSSGTGGSETQYF. The DNA of the CDR3 is TGTGCCAGCAGCTCTAGCGGGACAGGGGGCTCGGAGACCCAGTACTTC.

This sequence joins TRBV7-7 and TRBJ2-2; D is undetermined. Trimming left V 5 bases short and J 7 bases short, with 17 bases between. The CDR3 has 15 amino acids. CDR1 and CDR2 (germline): SSHAT, FNYEAQ (reference sequence). CDR3 amino acids: CASSPAGYENGELFF. CDR3 bases: TGTGCCAGCAGCCCCGCCGGGTATGAGAACGGGGAGCTGTTTTTT.

At least ten counts were recorded for this clonotype. The chain uses TRBV29-1 and TRBJ2-3; 7 bases are a match to TRBD1. Trimming at V came to 6 bases and at J to 3 bases, leaving 3 bases not matched to a gene. CDR3 length equals 12 residues. Germline V CDR1 and CDR2: SQVTM, ANQGSEA. CDR3 sequence (DNA): TGCAGCGTGAGACAGGGAACAGATACGCAGTATTTT. The encoded protein is CSVRQGTDTQYF.

This clonotype came up a few times. The V and J genes are TRBV20-1 and TRBJ1-5, with TRBD1 matching 7 bases. V lost 3 bases, J lost 0 bases, and 5 bases stayed unmatched. Germline V lookup: CDR1 DFQATT, CDR2 SNEGSKA (reference sequence). CDR3 length equals 15 residues. DNA of the CDR3: TGCAGTGCTAGCAGGGGGTCGTATAGCAATCAGCCCCAGCATTTT. Translation: CSASRGSYSNQPQHF.